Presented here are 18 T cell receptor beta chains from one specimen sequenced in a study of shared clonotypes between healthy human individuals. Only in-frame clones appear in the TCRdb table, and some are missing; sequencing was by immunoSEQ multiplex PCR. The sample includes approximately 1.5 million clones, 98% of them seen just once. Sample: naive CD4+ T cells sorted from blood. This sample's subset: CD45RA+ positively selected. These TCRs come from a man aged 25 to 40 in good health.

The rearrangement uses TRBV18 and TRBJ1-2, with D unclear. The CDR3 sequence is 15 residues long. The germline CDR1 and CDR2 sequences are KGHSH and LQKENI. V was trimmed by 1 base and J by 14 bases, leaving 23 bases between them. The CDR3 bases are TGTGCCAGCTCACCACGCCTCAGTGATGACTCCGAGCCTACCTTC. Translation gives CASSPRLSDDSEPTF.

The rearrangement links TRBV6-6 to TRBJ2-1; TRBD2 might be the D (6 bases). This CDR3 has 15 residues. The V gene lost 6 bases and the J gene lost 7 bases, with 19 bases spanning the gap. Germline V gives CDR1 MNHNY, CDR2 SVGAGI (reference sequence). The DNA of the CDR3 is TGTGCCAGCAGACTGGCGCCCATCGGGGGAAATGAGCAGTTCTTC. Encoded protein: CASRLAPIGGNEQFF.

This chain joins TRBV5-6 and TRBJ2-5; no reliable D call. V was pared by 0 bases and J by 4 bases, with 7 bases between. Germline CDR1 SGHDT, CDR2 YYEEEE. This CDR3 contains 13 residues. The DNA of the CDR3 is TGTGCCAGCAGCTTGGGGCGAGCAGAGACCCAGTACTTC. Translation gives CASSLGRAETQYF. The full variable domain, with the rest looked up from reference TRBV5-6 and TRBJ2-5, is DAGVTQSPTHLIKTRGQQVTLRCSPKSGHDTVSWYQQALGQGPQFIFQYYEEEERQRGNFPDRFSGHQFPNYSSELNVNALLLGDSALYLCASSLGRAETQYFGPGTRLLVL.

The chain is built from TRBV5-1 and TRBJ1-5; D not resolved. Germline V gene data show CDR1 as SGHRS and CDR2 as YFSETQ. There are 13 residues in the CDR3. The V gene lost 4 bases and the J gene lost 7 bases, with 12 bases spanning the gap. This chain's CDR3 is CASSDSGEQPQHF. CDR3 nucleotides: TGCGCCAGCAGCGATAGCGGGGAACAGCCCCAGCATTTT. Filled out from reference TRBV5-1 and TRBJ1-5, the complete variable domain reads KAGVTQTPRYLIKTRGQQVTLSCSPISGHRSVSWYQQTPGQGLQFLFEYFSETQRNKGNFPGRFSGRQFSNSRSEMNVSTLELGDSALYLCASSDSGEQPQHFGDGTRLSIL.

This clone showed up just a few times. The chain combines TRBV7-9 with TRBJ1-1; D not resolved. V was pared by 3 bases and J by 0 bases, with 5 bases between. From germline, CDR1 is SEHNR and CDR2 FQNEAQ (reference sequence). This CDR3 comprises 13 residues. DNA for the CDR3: TGTGCCAGCAGCTTTGGGATGAACACTGAAGCTTTCTTT. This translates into CASSFGMNTEAFF.

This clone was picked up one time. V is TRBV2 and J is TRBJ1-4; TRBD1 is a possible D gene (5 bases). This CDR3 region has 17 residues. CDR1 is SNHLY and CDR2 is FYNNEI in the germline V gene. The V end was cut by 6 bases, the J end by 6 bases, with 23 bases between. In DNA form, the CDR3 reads TGTGCCAGCAGACCGGGACGCAAGGGCTCAGCGGATGAAAAACTGTTTTTT. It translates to CASRPGRKGSADEKLFF.

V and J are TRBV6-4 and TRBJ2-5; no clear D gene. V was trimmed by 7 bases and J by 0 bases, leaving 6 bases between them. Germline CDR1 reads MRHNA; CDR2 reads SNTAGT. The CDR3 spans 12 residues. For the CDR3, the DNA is TGTGCCAGCACCCTCTACCAAGAGACCCAGTACTTC. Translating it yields CASTLYQETQYF.

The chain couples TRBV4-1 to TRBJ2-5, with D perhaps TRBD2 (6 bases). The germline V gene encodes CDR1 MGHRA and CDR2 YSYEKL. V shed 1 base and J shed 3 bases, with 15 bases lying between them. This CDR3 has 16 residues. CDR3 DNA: TGCGCCAGCAGCCAAGTGTTTTGGGGCGGGAAAGAGACCCAGTACTTC. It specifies CASSQVFWGGKETQYF.

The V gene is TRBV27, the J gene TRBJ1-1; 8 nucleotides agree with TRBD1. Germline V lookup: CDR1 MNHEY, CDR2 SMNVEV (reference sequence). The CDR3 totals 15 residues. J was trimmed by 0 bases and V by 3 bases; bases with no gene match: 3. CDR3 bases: TGTGCCAGCAGTTTGGTCAGGGGGCTGAACACTGAAGCTTTCTTT. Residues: CASSLVRGLNTEAFF.

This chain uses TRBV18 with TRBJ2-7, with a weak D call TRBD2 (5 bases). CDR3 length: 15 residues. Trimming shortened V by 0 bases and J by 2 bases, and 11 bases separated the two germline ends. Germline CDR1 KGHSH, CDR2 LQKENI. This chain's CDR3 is CASSPPASGAYEQYF. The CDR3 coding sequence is TGTGCCAGCTCACCACCGGCCAGCGGAGCCTACGAGCAGTACTTC.

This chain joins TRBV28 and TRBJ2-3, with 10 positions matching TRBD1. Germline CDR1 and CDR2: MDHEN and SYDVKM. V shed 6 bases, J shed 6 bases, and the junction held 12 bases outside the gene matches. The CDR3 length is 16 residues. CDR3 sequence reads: CASRAYGTGDLDTQYF. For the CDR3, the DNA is TGTGCCAGCAGGGCGTACGGGACAGGGGATTTGGATACGCAGTATTTT.

The CDR3: CATSRGQGRVGTEAFF. CDR3 nucleotide sequence: TGTGCCACCAGCAGAGGACAGGGCCGTGTGGGCACTGAAGCTTTCTTT. This chain joins TRBV15 and TRBJ1-1; 7 bases are shared with TRBD1. J was trimmed by 4 bases and V by 1 base; bases with no gene match: 9. CDR1 and CDR2 (germline): LNHNV, YYDKDF (reference sequence). This CDR3 is 16 amino acids long.

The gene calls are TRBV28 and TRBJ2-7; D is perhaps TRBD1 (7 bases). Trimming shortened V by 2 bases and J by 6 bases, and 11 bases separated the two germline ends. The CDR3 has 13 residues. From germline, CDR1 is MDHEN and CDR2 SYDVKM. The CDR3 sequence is CASSLPQGGEQYF. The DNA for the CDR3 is TGTGCCAGCAGTTTACCTCAGGGGGGCGAGCAGTACTTC.

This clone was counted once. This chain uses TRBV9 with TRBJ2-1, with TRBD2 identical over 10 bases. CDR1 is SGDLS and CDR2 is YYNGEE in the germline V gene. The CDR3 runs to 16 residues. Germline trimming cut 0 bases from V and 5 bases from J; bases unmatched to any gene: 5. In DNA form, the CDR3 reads TGTGCCAGCAGCGTAGGTGTTAGCGGGAGGCACAATGAGCAGTTCTTC. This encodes CASSVGVSGRHNEQFF.

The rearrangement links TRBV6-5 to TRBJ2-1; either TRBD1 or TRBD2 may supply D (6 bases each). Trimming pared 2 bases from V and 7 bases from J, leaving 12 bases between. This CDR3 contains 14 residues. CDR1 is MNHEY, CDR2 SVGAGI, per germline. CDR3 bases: TGTGCCAGCAGTTACGGGGGGCCCAAGAATGAGCAGTTCTTC. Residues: CASSYGGPKNEQFF.

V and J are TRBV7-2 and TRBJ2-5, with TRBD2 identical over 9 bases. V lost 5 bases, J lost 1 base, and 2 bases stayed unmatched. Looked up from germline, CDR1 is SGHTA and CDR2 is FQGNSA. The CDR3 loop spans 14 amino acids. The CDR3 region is CASSGSGSQETQYF. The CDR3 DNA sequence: TGTGCCAGCAGCGGTAGCGGGAGCCAAGAGACCCAGTACTTC.

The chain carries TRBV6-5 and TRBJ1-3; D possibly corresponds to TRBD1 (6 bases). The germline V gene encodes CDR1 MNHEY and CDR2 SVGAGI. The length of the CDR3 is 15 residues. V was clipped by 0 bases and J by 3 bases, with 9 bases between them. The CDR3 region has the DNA TGTGCCAGCAGTTACTCGGCACAGGGTGGAAACACCATATATTTT. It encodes CASSYSAQGGNTIYF.

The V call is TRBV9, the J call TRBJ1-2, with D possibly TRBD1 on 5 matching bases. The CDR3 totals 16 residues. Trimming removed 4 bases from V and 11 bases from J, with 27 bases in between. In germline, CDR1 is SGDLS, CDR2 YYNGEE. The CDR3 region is CASSPQLRQGLGPYTF. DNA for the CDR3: TGTGCCAGCAGCCCCCAATTGCGGCAGGGCTTAGGACCGTACACCTTC. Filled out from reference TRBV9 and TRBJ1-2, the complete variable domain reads DSGVTQTPKHLITATGQRVTLRCSPRSGDLSVYWYQQSLDQGLQFLIQYYNGEERAKGNILERFSAQQFPDLHSELNLSSLELGDSALYFCASSPQLRQGLGPYTFGSGTRLTVV.